A selection of T cell receptor beta chains follows, all from one sample in a study of blood T cell repertoires in COVID-19. Clones were sequenced by immunoSEQ multiplex PCR, and TCRdb holds only the in-frame ones, with some missing. This table has nearly 200,000 clones, around four fifths appearing once. Sequenced material: peripheral blood. These receptors came from a human donor in a cohort sampled during active COVID-19. The CDR3 runs from the conserved cysteine through the conserved F or W. Fields, in order: CDR3 protein, V gene.

CDR3aa: CASSFRSQGYFYGYTF
v_gene: TRBV11-2

CDR3aa: CASSRQGANYGYTF
v_gene: TRBV2

CDR3aa: CASSPLAGANLYEQYF
v_gene: TRBV27

CDR3aa: CASSLGGAWGETQYF
v_gene: TRBV27

CDR3aa: CASSLESDRGSGDTQYF
v_gene: TRBV5-1

CDR3aa: CASSATGPLNSYNSPLHF
v_gene: TRBV7-8

CDR3aa: CASSQGTANYGYTF
v_gene: TRBV4-1

CDR3aa: CASSPDRASREQYF
v_gene: TRBV27

CDR3aa: CASSFQGVYGNNEQFF
v_gene: TRBV3-1/TRBV3-2

CDR3aa: CASSPGRPGGELFF
v_gene: TRBV4-1

CDR3aa: CASQTQGGPQPQHF
v_gene: TRBV27

CDR3aa: CASSGPGTKYNEQFF
v_gene: TRBV5-4

CDR3aa: CASGRTSGSRLRQFF
v_gene: TRBV12-5

CDR3aa: CASSQGLAGGGYTQYF
v_gene: TRBV7-2

CDR3aa: CASSSTPNTEAFF
v_gene: TRBV3-1/TRBV3-2